The source of this TCR beta chain is a study of blood T cell repertoires in COVID-19. In the authors' methods: It was from reference gene primer amplification that nucleated cell counts were estimated. Clones were sequenced by immunoSEQ multiplex PCR, and TCRdb holds only the in-frame ones, with some missing. Clone size and V and J calls were adopted from that table, with D and trimming inferred from the DNA. This sample has 200,000 or so clones, with just under 85% found just once. The CDR3 has 14 residues. From germline, CDR1 is KGHDR and CDR2 SFDVKD. Trimming shortened V by 1 base and J by 4 bases, and 9 bases separated the two germline ends. Researchers sorted participants into cohorts using their self-reported clinical history.

The sequenced material came from PBMCs or T cells enriched from blood (not recorded which). The V and J genes are TRBV24-1 and TRBJ1-2; D gene unclear. The sequence came from a woman aged 35 to 49 with acute COVID-19. The CDR3 DNA reads TGTGCCACCAGTGATTTTGGCCAGTCCTATGGCTACACCTTC. Encoded protein: CATSDFGQSYGYTF.